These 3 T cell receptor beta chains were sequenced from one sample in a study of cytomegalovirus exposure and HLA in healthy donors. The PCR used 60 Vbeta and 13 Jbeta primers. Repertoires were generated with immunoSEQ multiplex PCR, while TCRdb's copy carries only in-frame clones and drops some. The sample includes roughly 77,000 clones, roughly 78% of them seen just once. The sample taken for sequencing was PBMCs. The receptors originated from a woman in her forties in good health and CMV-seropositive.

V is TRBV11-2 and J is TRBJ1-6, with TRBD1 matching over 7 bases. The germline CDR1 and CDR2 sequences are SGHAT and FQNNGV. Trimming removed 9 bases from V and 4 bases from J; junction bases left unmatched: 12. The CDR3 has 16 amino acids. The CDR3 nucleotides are TGTGCCAGTACGCGGGAGGGGGCCGCGTATAATTCACCCCTCCACTTT. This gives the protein CASTREGAAYNSPLHF.

CDR3 coding DNA: TGTGCCAGTACCCTAGCAGGGGCTCGGAATAATTCACCCCTCCACTTT. This translates into CASTLAGARNNSPLHF. The chain links TRBV19 to TRBJ1-6, with TRBD1 as a possible D gene (6 bases). CDR1 is LNHDA and CDR2 is SQIVND in the germline V gene (reference sequence). V was trimmed by 7 bases and J by 5 bases, leaving 18 bases between them. CDR3 length: 16 residues.

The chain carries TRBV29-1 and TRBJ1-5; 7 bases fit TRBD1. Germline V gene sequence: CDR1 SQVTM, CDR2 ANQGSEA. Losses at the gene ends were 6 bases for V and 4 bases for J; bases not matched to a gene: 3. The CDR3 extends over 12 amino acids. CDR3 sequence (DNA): TGCAGCGTCCTACAGGGGAATCAGCCCCAGCATTTT. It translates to CSVLQGNQPQHF.